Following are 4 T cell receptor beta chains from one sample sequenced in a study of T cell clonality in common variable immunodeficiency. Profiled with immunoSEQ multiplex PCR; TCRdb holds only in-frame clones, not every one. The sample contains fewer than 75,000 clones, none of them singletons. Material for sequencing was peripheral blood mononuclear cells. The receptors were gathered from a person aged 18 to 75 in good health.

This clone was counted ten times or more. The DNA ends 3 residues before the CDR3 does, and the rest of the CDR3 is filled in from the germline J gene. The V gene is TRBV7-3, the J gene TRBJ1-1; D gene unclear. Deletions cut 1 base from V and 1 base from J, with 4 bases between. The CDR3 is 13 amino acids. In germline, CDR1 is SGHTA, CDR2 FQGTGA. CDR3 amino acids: CASSLRGNTEAFF. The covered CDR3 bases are TGTGCCAGCAGCTTAAGAGGGAACACTGAA. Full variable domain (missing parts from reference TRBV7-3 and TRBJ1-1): GAGVSQTPSNKVTEKGKYVELRCDPISGHTALYWYRQSLGQGPEFLIYFQGTGAADDSGLPNDRFFAVRPEGSVSTLKIQRTERGDSAVYLCASSLRGNTEAFFGQGTRLTVV.

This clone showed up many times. CDR3 protein: CASSLDRENYGYTF. CDR3 DNA, as far as it was read: TGCGCCAGCAGCTTGGACAGGGAGAACTATGGC. The chain recombines TRBV5-1 with TRBJ1-2, with D maybe TRBD1 (6 bases). The read halts 3 residues ahead of the CDR3 end, with the missing end drawn from the germline J gene. Trimming left V 0 bases short and J 2 bases short, with 8 bases between. CDR3 length: 14 residues. Germline V CDR1 and CDR2: SGHRS, YFSETQ.

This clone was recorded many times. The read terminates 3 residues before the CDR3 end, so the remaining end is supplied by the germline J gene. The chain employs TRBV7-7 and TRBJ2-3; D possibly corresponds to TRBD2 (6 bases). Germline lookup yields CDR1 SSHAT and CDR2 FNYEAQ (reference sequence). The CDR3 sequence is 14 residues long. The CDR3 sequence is CASSAGLPGETQYF. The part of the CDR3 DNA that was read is TGTGCCAGCAGCGCGGGACTCCCCGGGGAGACG.

The CDR3 loop is CSAREGRTSGGGRYNEQFF. The covered CDR3 bases are TGCAGTGCTAGAGAGGGAAGGACTAGCGGGGGGGGAAGGTACAATGAG. The chain uses TRBV20-1 and TRBJ2-1, with 15 positions matching TRBD2. The read comes to an end 3 residues before the CDR3 does, leaving the germline J gene to fill in the end. V lost 0 bases and J lost 4; bases outside the gene matches: 10. Germline values: CDR1 DFQATT, CDR2 SNEGSKA (reference sequence). The CDR3 is 19 amino acids.